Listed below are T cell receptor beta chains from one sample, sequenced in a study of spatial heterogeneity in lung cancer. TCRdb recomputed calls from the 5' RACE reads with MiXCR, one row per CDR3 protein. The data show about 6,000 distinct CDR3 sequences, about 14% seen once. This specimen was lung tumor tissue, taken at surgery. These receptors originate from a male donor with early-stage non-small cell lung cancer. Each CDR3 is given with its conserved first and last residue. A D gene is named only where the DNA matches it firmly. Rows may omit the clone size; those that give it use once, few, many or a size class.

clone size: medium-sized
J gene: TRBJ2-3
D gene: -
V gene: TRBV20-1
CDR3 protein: CSARDNREIADTQYF
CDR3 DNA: TGCAGTGCTAGAGATAACCGGGAGATCGCAGATACGCAGTATTTT

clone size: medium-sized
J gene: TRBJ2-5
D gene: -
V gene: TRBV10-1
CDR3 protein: CAIPGLGQETQYF
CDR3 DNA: TGCGCCATCCCGGGACTGGGACAAGAGACCCAGTACTTC

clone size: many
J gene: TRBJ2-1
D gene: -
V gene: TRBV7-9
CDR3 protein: CASSPTSSYNEQFF
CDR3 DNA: TGTGCCAGCAGCCCTACCAGCTCCTACAATGAGCAGTTCTTC

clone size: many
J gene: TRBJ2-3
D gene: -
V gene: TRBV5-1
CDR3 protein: CTSSEQGRTDTQYF
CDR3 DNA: TGCACCAGCAGCGAGCAGGGTCGCACAGATACGCAGTATTTT

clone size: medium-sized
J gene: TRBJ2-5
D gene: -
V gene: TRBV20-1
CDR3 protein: CSARDPQATGTSVTQYF
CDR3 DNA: TGCAGTGCTAGAGATCCCCAGGCAACCGGGACTTCAGTGACCCAGTACTTC

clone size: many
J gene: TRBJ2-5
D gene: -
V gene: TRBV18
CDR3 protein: CASSEGSHPRETQYF
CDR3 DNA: TGTGCCAGCTCTGAGGGGTCCCACCCCCGTGAGACCCAGTACTTC

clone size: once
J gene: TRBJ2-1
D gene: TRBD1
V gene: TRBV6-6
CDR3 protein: CASSLGPGQGGEQFF
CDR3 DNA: TGTGCCAGCAGTCTAGGTCCCGGACAGGGAGGAGAGCAGTTCTTC

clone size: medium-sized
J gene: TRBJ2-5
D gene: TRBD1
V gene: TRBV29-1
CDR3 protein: CSVTTGAQETQYF
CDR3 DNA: TGCAGCGTTACGACAGGGGCCCAAGAGACCCAGTACTTC

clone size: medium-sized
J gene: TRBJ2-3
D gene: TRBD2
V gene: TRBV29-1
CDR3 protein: CSVEGPSGSTTDTQYF
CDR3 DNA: TGCAGCGTTGAGGGGCCTAGCGGGAGCACGACAGATACGCAGTATTTT

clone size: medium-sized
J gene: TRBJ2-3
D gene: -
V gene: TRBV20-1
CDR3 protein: CSASLPGDTDTQYF
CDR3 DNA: TGCAGTGCTAGTTTACCGGGGGACACAGATACGCAGTATTTT

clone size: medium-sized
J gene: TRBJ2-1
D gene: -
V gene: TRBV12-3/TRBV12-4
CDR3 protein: CASSHGHYNEQFF
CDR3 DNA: TGTGCCAGCAGCCACGGACACTACAATGAGCAGTTCTTC

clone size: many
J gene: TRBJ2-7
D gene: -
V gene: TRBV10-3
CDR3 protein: CAIRSGVYEQYF
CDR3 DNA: TGTGCCATCAGGTCAGGGGTCTACGAGCAGTACTTC

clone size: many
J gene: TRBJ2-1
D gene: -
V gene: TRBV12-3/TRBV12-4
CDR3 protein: CASNVGDSSYNEQFF
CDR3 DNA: TGTGCCAGCAATGTGGGTGACAGCTCCTACAATGAGCAGTTCTTC

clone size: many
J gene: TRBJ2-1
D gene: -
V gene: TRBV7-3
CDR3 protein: CAGSAAEQFF
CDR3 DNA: TGTGCCGGTTCGGCCGCGGAGCAGTTCTTC

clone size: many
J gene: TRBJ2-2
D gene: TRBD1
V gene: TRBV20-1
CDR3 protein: CSALSRYRGTGELFF
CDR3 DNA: TGCAGTGCCCTGTCTCGTTACAGGGGAACCGGGGAGCTGTTTTTT

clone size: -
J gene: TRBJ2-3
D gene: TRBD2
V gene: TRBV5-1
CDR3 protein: CASSTRLAGGDTQYF
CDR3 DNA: TGCGCCAGCAGCACCCGATTAGCGGGGGGCGATACGCAGTATTTT

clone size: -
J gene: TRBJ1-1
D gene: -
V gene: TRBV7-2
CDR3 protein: CASSSFTGAEAFF
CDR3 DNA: TGTGCCAGCAGCTCTTTCACGGGCGCTGAAGCTTTCTTT

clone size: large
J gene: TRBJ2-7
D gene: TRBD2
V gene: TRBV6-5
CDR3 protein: CASSTGLAGTYEQYF
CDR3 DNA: TGTGCCAGCAGTACCGGACTAGCGGGAACCTACGAGCAGTACTTC

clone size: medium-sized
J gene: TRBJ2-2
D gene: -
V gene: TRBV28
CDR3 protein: CASSLERPRNTGELFF
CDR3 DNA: TGTGCCAGCAGTTTAGAGCGCCCTAGGAACACCGGGGAGCTGTTTTTT

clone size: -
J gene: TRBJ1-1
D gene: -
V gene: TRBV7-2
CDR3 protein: CASSWKRGLEAEAFF
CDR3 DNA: TGTGCCAGCAGCTGGAAAAGGGGGTTGGAAGCTGAAGCTTTCTTT

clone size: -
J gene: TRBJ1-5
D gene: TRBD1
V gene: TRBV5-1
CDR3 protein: CASSPTGGNQPQHF
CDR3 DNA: TGCGCCAGCAGCCCGACAGGGGGGAATCAGCCCCAGCATTTT

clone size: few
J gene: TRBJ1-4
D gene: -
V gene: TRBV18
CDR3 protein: CASSPQGVNEKLFF
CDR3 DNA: TGTGCCAGCTCACCACAGGGTGTTAATGAAAAACTGTTTTTT

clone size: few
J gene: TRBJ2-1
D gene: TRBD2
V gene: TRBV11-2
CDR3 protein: CASSFFPLFLSGTSYNEQFF
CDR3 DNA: TGTGCCAGCAGCTTTTTCCCCCTATTCCTTAGCGGGACCTCCTACAATGAGCAGTTCTTC

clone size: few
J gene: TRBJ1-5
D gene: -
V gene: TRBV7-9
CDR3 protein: CASSLEVQGGQPQHF
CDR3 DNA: TGTGCCAGCAGCTTAGAGGTACAGGGTGGTCAGCCCCAGCATTTT

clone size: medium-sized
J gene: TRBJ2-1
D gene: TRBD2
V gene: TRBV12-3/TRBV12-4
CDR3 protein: CASSFGTSGEQFF
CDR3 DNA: TGTGCCAGCAGTTTCGGGACTAGCGGAGAGCAGTTCTTC

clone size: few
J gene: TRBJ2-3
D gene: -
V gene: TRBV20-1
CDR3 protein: CSARGRGTSSPRDTQYF
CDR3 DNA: TGCAGTGCTAGAGGTCGGGGAACCAGCTCCCCACGAGATACGCAGTATTTT

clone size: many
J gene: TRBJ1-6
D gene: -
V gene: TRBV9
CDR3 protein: CASSVDGTFNSPLHF
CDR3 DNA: TGTGCCAGCAGCGTTGATGGGACTTTTAATTCACCCCTCCACTTT

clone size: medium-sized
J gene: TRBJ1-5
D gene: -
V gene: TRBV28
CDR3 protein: CASSRVGGFRNQPQHF
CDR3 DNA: TGTGCCAGCAGTAGAGTTGGGGGGTTTCGGAATCAGCCCCAGCATTTT

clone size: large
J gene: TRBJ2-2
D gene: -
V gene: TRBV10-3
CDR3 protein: CAIRGGDTGELFF
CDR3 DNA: TGTGCCATCAGAGGAGGGGACACCGGGGAGCTGTTTTTT

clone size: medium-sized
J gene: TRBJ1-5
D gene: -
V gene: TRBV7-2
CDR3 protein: CASSPLMGSGQPQHF
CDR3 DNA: TGTGCCAGCAGCCCGCTGATGGGTTCGGGGCAGCCCCAGCATTTT

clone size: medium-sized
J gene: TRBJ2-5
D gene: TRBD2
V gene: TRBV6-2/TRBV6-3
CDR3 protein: CASSLGLAGGTSRETQYF
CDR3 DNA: TGTGCCAGCAGCCTCGGACTAGCGGGAGGGACGTCTCGAGAGACCCAGTACTTC

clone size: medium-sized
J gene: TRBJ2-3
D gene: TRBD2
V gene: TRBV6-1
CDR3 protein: CASRRTSGSIPDTQYF
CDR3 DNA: TGTGCCAGCAGGCGGACTAGCGGGAGTATCCCAGATACGCAGTATTTT